This T cell receptor beta chain was recorded in a study of blood T cell repertoires in COVID-19. About the research overall: The United States, Italy and Spain were the sources of the acute and convalescent COVID-19 samples. T cells, B-cell-depleted T cells, or PBMCs provided the cDNA or gDNA that served as material.

CDR3 size: 14 residues. Germline V lookup: CDR1 MNHEY, CDR2 SVGAGI. V was shortened by 6 bases and J by 0 bases, with 11 bases between the two germline ends. Original handling: Researchers report that nucleated cell counts were estimated from reference gene primer amplification. Sequenced by immunoSEQ multiplex PCR; TCRdb stores in-frame clones only, minus some. Clonal size and the V and J genes are those of that table, whereas D and trimming came from the DNA. The sample holds over 300,000 clones; 65% to 85% are singletons and the top ten take roughly 1.1%. This TCR was recovered from a woman in her forties or fifties with acute or convalescent COVID-19. The chain recombines TRBV6-5 with TRBJ1-1, with D uncertain. The material sequenced was peripheral blood. The CDR3 nucleotides read TGTGCCAGCAGGCTCCGGAGAGTGAACACTGAAGCTTTCTTT. It encodes CASRLRRVNTEAFF.